This T cell receptor beta chain was documented in a study of immune evolution from preneoplasia to lung adenocarcinoma. The junction had 4 bases not matched to a gene; V was cut back by 8 bases and J by 0 bases. This CDR3 spans 14 amino acids. The germline CDR1 and CDR2 sequences are LNHDA and SQIVND (reference sequence). The data were produced by immunoSEQ multiplex PCR, yet TCRdb's version contains in-frame clones alone and is incomplete. The sample shows 4,000 to 5,500 clones, less than 80% of them seen only once. The sample was FFPE minimally invasive lung adenocarcinoma tissue. The rearrangement joins TRBV19 to TRBJ1-1, with 9 bases aligning to TRBD1. The clonotype was recovered from a person aged 50-75 years with lung adenocarcinoma. As DNA, the CDR3 is TGTGCCAGTGACAGGGGGGGAATGAACACTGAAGCTTTCTTT. Its protein product is CASDRGGMNTEAFF.